The T cell receptor (beta chain) under discussion was sequenced for a study of T cell repertoires in cytomegalovirus infection. The wider study: An indication of both CMV infection and matching HLA type came from public TCR beta signatures. Whole-study findings and limits: Dominating the ex vivo response were TCR beta clonotypes that were CMV-specific and HLA-C-restricted.

The sample holds many counts of this clonotype. As yet, its antigen is unknown. TCRdb re-called the reads with MiXCR, one entry per CDR3 protein. The sample contains 65,000 to 90,000 distinct CDR3 sequences, about 4% of which appear only once. The CDR3 covers 15 residues. CDR1 and CDR2 from the germline V gene are SGHAT and FQNNGV. With V trimmed by 2 bases and J by 5 bases, 6 bases remained unmatched. The receptor comes from a human donor in good health (CMV status not recorded). Some clones in this sample may be carry-over from other donors' samples. The sample taken for sequencing was PBMCs. The chain joins TRBV11-2 to TRBJ2-5; 9 nucleotides line up with TRBD1. The CDR3 nucleotides are TGTGCCAGCAGCTTATTTTGGACAGGGGAGGAGACCCAGTACTTC. It specifies CASSLFWTGEETQYF.